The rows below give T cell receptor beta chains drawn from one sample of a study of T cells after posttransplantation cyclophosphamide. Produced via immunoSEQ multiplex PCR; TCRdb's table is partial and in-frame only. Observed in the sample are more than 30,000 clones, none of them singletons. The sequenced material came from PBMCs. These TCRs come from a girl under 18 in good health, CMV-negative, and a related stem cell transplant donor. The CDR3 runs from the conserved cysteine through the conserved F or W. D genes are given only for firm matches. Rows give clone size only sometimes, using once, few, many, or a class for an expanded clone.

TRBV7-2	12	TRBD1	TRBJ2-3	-	CASSDRGTGQYF	TGTGCCAGCAGCGATCGAGGGACAGGGCAGTATTTT
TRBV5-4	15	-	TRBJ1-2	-	CASSLGLQGPYGYTF	TGTGCCAGCAGCTTGGGTCTACAGGGACCCTATGGCTACACCTTC
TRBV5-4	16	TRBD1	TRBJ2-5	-	CASSLAAPGGSETQYF	TGTGCCAGCAGCTTGGCCGCTCCAGGGGGCTCAGAGACCCAGTACTTC
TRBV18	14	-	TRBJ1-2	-	CASSPWTEVYGYTF	TGTGCCAGCTCACCTTGGACGGAGGTTTATGGCTACACCTTC
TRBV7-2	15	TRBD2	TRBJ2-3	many	CASSQTSGRADTQYF	TGTGCCAGCAGCCAGACTAGCGGGAGGGCAGATACGCAGTATTTT
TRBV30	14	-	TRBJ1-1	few	CAWSVSPWTAEAFF	TGTGCCTGGAGTGTATCCCCATGGACAGCCGAAGCTTTCTTT
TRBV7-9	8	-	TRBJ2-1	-	CASDEQFF	TGTGCGTCAGATGAGCAGTTCTTC
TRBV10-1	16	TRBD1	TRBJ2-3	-	CASSVDGTGVTDTQYF	TGCGCCAGCAGTGTCGACGGGACAGGGGTCACAGATACGCAGTATTTT
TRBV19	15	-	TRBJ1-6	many	CASSPRGTYNSPLHF	TGTGCCAGTAGTCCTCGGGGAACCTATAATTCACCCCTCCACTTT
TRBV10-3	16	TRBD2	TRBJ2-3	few	CAISDLGGSHSDTQYF	TGTGCCATCAGTGATTTAGGCGGGAGCCACTCAGATACGCAGTATTTT
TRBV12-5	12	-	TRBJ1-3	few	CASGSEGNTIYF	TGTGCTAGTGGTTCTGAGGGAAACACCATATATTTT
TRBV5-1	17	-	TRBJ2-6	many	CASSFFGGLSGANVLTF	TGCGCCAGCAGCTTTTTCGGGGGGCTCTCTGGGGCCAACGTCCTGACTTTC
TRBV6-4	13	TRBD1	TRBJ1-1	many	CASSGTGGTEAFF	TGTGCCAGCAGCGGGACAGGGGGCACTGAAGCTTTCTTT
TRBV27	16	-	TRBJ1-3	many	CASSSFPGLTGNTIYF	TGTGCCAGCAGCTCCTTCCCGGGACTAACTGGAAACACCATATATTTT
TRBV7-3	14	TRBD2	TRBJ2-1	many	CASSPQTSVIEQFF	TGTGCCAGCAGCCCCCAGACTAGCGTAATTGAGCAGTTCTTC
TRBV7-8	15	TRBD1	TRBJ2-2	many	CASSLDRGENGELFF	TGTGCCAGCAGCCTTGACAGGGGGGAGAATGGGGAGCTGTTTTTT
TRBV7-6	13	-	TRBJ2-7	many	CASSLELSGEQYF	TGTGCCAGCAGCTTAGAGCTGTCGGGCGAGCAGTACTTC
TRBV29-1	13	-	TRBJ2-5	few	CSVAGAAGETQYF	TGCAGCGTTGCGGGTGCGGCGGGGGAGACCCAGTACTTC
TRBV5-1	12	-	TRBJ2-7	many	CASSTDSYEQYF	TGCGCCAGCAGCACGGACAGTTACGAGCAGTACTTC
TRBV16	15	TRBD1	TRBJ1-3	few	CASSQGQGTGNTIYF	TGTGCCAGCAGCCAAGGACAGGGAACTGGAAACACCATATATTTT
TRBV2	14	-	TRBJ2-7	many	CASSEQGYTYEQYF	TGTGCCAGCAGTGAACAGGGGTATACCTACGAGCAGTACTTC
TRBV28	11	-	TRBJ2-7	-	CASSLYYEQYF	TGTGCCAGCAGTTTGTACTACGAGCAGTACTTC
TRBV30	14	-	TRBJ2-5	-	CAWSVASVRETQYF	TGTGCCTGGAGCGTAGCCAGTGTTCGGGAGACCCAGTACTTC
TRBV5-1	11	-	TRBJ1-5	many	CARPQGQPQHF	TGCGCCAGGCCACAGGGTCAGCCCCAGCATTTT
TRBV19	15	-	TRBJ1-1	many	CASSIRVRRGTEAFF	TGTGCCAGTAGTATTCGGGTTCGGCGGGGAACTGAAGCTTTCTTT
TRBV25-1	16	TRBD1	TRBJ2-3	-	CASSAGTGARTDTQYF	TGTGCCAGCAGTGCCGGGACAGGGGCCCGCACAGATACGCAGTATTTT
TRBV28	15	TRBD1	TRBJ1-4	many	CASSPAQGRREKLFF	TGTGCCAGCAGTCCAGCACAGGGGAGGAGGGAAAAACTGTTTTTT
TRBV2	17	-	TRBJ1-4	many	CASSEALGISTNEKLFF	TGTGCCAGCAGTGAAGCGCTCGGGATATCAACTAATGAAAAACTGTTTTTT
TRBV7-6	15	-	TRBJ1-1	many	CASSLVVDLNTEAFF	TGTGCCAGCAGCTTAGTCGTCGACTTGAACACTGAAGCTTTCTTT
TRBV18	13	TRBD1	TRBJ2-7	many	CASSPRTGDEQYF	TGTGCCAGCTCACCAAGGACAGGGGACGAGCAGTACTTC
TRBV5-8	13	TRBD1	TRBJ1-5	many	CASSIGQGVPQHF	TGTGCCAGCAGCATAGGACAGGGGGTACCCCAGCATTTT
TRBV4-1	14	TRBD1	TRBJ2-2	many	CASRQGQNTGELFF	TGCGCCAGCCGACAGGGGCAGAACACCGGGGAGCTGTTTTTT
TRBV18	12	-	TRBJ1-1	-	CASSKGDTEAFF	TGTGCCAGCTCAAAGGGGGACACTGAAGCTTTCTTT
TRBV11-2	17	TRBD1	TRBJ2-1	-	CASSSRAWGQNYNEQFF	TGTGCCAGCAGCTCCCGGGCGTGGGGACAGAACTACAATGAGCAGTTCTTC
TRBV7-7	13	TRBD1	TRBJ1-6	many	CASSADRASPLHF	TGTGCCAGCAGCGCGGACAGGGCTTCACCCCTCCACTTT
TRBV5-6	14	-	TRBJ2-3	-	CASSLFSSTDTQYF	TGTGCCAGCAGCTTGTTCTCTAGCACAGATACGCAGTATTTT
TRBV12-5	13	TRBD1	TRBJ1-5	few	CASGYDRDQPQHF	TGTGCTAGTGGTTACGACAGGGACCAGCCCCAGCATTTT
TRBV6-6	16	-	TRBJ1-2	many	CASSYSRRSQNYGYTF	TGTGCCAGCAGTTACTCCCGACGGAGCCAGAACTATGGCTACACCTTC
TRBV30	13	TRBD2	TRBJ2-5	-	CAWSGTSDETQYF	TGTGCCTGGAGCGGGACTAGCGATGAGACCCAGTACTTC
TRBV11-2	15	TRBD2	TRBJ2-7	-	CASSPSGRVHYEQYF	TGTGCCAGCAGCCCGAGCGGGAGGGTCCATTACGAGCAGTACTTC
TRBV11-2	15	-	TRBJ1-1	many	CASSPVGRKYTEAFF	TGTGCCAGCAGCCCGGTGGGCAGGAAATACACTGAAGCTTTCTTT
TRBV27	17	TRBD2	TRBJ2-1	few	CASSLLPGGRLDNEQFF	TGTGCCAGCAGTTTATTGCCGGGGGGGAGACTTGACAATGAGCAGTTCTTC
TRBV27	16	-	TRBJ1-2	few	CASSLMSAALHYGYTF	TGTGCCAGCAGTTTGATGTCAGCGGCCCTCCACTATGGCTACACCTTC
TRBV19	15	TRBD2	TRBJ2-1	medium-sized	CASSGTSGSFNEQFF	TGTGCCAGTAGTGGGACTAGCGGTTCCTTCAATGAGCAGTTCTTC
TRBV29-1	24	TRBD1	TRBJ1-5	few	CSVIQPCPSPGQTGWIPSNQPQHF	TGCAGCGTCATTCAACCATGCCCCAGTCCGGGACAGACAGGGTGGATTCCAAGCAATCAGCCCCAGCATTTT
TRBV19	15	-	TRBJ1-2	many	CASSIAVGTDYGYTF	TGTGCCAGTAGTATAGCCGTCGGGACTGATTATGGCTACACCTTC
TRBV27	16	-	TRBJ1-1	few	CASSSTFYLNRTEAFF	TGTGCCAGCAGTTCTACCTTCTACCTGAACCGCACTGAAGCTTTCTTT
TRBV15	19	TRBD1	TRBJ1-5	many	CATSRDYGTGDYSNQPQHF	TGTGCCACCAGCAGAGATTACGGGACAGGAGATTATAGCAATCAGCCCCAGCATTTT
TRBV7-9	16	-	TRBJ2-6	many	CASSPHPLGLKNVLTF	TGTGCCAGCAGCCCGCACCCCCTAGGACTTAAAAACGTCCTGACTTTC
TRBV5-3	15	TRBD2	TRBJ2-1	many	CARSPRLAGGAEQFF	TGTGCCAGAAGCCCCAGACTAGCGGGAGGGGCTGAGCAGTTCTTC
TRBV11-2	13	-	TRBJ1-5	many	CASSLSGTQPQHF	TGTGCCAGCAGCTTGAGCGGGACTCAGCCCCAGCATTTT
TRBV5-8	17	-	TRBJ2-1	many	CASSLVLRQSSYNEQFF	TGTGCCAGCAGCTTGGTCCTCCGACAAAGCTCCTACAATGAGCAGTTCTTC